Listed below are T cell receptor beta chains from one sample, sequenced in a study of cytomegalovirus exposure and HLA in healthy donors. Repertoires were generated with immunoSEQ multiplex PCR, while TCRdb's copy carries only in-frame clones and drops some. Of 150,000 to 200,000 clones in the sample, approximately 81% were seen once. The source material was PBMCs. The origin of the receptors is a man between 45 and 60 years old in good health and CMV-seronegative. CDR3s include the opening cysteine and the closing phenylalanine or tryptophan. Each record gives: D gene, J gene, V gene, CDR3 protein. A D gene is named only where the DNA matches it firmly.

NA TRBJ1-1 TRBV29-1 CSAGTVPGGSFF
NA TRBJ1-2 TRBV9 CASSVAVSGGYTF
TRBD2 TRBJ2-1 TRBV10-2 CASGSSGGFNEQFF
TRBD2 TRBJ2-1 TRBV5-1 CASSQSGGDYNEQFF
TRBD1 TRBJ1-5 TRBV18 CASSPPRDSYSNQPQHF
TRBD1 TRBJ1-5 TRBV30 CAWSVPATGGNQPQHF
NA TRBJ1-4 TRBV5-6 CASSDTAVMNEKLFF
TRBD2 TRBJ2-3 TRBV10-1 CASSEYSGGLTDTQYF
NA TRBJ2-3 TRBV7-9 CASSLGHQDTQYF
TRBD1 NA TRBV4-2 CASRGQPDSYEQYF
TRBD2 TRBJ2-5 TRBV9 CASSDFGTSGPQETQYF
NA TRBJ1-6 TRBV7-9 CASSRSTGLLEF
NA TRBJ1-5 TRBV18 CASSFGVQPQHF
NA TRBJ2-6 TRBV27 CASSFSRFIVSGANVLTF
NA TRBJ1-5 TRBV29-1 CSVEYRANQPQHF
TRBD2 TRBJ2-3 TRBV5-1 CASSGTSGGAITDTQYF
NA TRBJ1-4 TRBV5-1 CASSLQTGATNEKLFF
TRBD2 TRBJ2-1 TRBV30 CARRGGGSYNEQFF
TRBD1 TRBJ1-5 TRBV19 CASSPGGYGNQPQHF
NA TRBJ1-1 TRBV2 CASVASGTEAFF
NA TRBJ2-7 TRBV5-1 CASSLGQASYEQYF
NA TRBJ2-3 TRBV4-1 CASSQGLLADTQYF
TRBD1 TRBJ2-1 TRBV7-2 CASSTDRVPYNEQFF
TRBD1 TRBJ1-1 TRBV12-5 CASATGAENTEAFF
NA TRBJ2-3 TRBV7-3 CASSSTGGGSDTQYF
NA TRBJ1-2 TRBV14 CASSLLPTAGYTF
NA TRBJ1-4 TRBV15 CATSRGLGTGYNEKLFF
NA TRBJ1-3 TRBV5-4 CASSENRNSGNTIYF
NA TRBJ1-2 TRBV19 CASATLGGDGYTF
NA TRBJ2-7 TRBV7-7 CASSPFLEAYEQYF
TRBD1 TRBJ1-1 TRBV4-3 CASSKSWTGAWGTEAFF
TRBD1 TRBJ1-4 TRBV5-5 CASSQDRNNEKLFF
NA TRBJ1-2 TRBV21-1 CASSKAPGGYTF
TRBD2 TRBJ2-5 TRBV7-2 CASSFSGGAETQYF
NA TRBJ2-1 TRBV5-6 CASSFPAGNNEQFF
TRBD1 TRBJ2-7 TRBV6-5 CASSSLDRFYEQYF
TRBD1 TRBJ1-2 TRBV9 CASSVGSRGGDGYTF
NA TRBJ1-2 TRBV5-5 CASSFGLGEKRSF
NA TRBJ2-2 TRBV7-9 CASSFRGTGELFF
NA TRBJ1-4 TRBV27 CASSLVQGPNEKLFF
NA TRBJ1-1 TRBV5-6 CASSWGNTEAFF
TRBD1 TRBJ1-1 TRBV7-9 CSSGGTGIMAFF
NA TRBJ2-1 TRBV29-1 CSVVVQTSSYNEQFF
NA TRBJ2-1 TRBV5-5 CASSTRGNEQFF
NA TRBJ1-5 TRBV2 CASRREWEGLQPQHF
TRBD1 TRBJ1-6 TRBV7-9 CASSLGQGVFSYNSPLHF
NA TRBJ2-2 TRBV7-9 CASSLGGTYTGELFF
NA TRBJ1-6 TRBV7-2 CASSLYQGRGDNSPLHF
NA TRBJ2-7 TRBV29-1 CSVGGARTYEQYF
TRBD1 TRBJ2-2 TRBV5-1 CASRQGPSGELFF
NA TRBJ2-5 TRBV7-8 CASSSVLQETQYF
NA TRBJ2-3 TRBV12-5 CASGLARASTDTQYF
NA TRBJ2-5 TRBV21-1 CASSKKYSRQGPETQYF
NA TRBJ1-3 TRBV6-5 CASRGLYSGNTIYF
TRBD1 TRBJ1-5 TRBV5-7 CASRQHDREGNQPQHF